Given below is one T cell receptor beta chain in context. The data were taken from a study of preoperative IRX-2 immunotherapy in early breast cancer. The CDR3 is 12 amino acids. V was pared by 8 bases and J by 2 bases, with 0 bases of the junction left unmatched. The germline V gene encodes CDR1 ENHRY and CDR2 SYGVKD. Here immunoSEQ multiplex PCR was the method, and the copy in TCRdb shows in-frame clones only, minus some. The sample consists of more than 25,000 clones, around 87% of them appearing once. The treatment here: preoperative locoregional IRX-2 cytokine immunotherapy. Patients received preoperative, locoregional IRX-2 cytokine immunotherapy in a phase Ib study.

The chain joins TRBV10-3 to TRBJ1-3; 7 nucleotides agree with TRBD1. The receptor was derived from a human donor with breast cancer. The sample was gathered from a patient treated with IRX-2 immunotherapy. DNA for the CDR3: TGTGCCATCCAGGGGGCTGGAAACACCATATATTTT. It encodes CAIQGAGNTIYF.